This T cell receptor beta chain was identified during a study of beta chain features in type 1 diabetes. General observations from the study: It was among patients, rather than healthy donors, that naive, central memory and Treg TCRB repertoires appeared more similar. Fewer insertions but more deletions were seen at VDJ junctions in type 1 diabetes patients.

V was trimmed by 3 bases and J by 7 bases, leaving 9 bases between them. This CDR3 region has 12 residues. CDR1 is SNHLY, CDR2 FYNNEI, per germline. Of note for this clone: Its antigen is still unknown.

cDNA synthesis used the whole RNA isolate, giving expressed TCRB sequences. Clones were read by immunoSEQ multiplex PCR, and TCRdb kept only the in-frame ones, dropping some. The sample includes more than 150,000 clones, roughly an eighth of them seen just once. This clonotype was obtained from a woman aged 18-29 years in good health. Source material: central memory CD4+ T cells from blood. The chain has TRBV2 and TRBJ1-2, with unresolved D. The CDR3 sequence is CASSDGVSGYTF. The CDR3 region has the DNA TGTGCCAGCAGTGACGGTGTATCTGGCTACACCTTC.